The clone carrying this T cell receptor (beta chain) was seen only a few times. Its antigen remains unknown. These data originate in a study of identical twins. Study-level points and caveats: The authors noted that invariant MAIT and iNKT cells could partly confound zero-insertion analyses.

The length of the CDR3 is 13 residues. The ends lost 2 bases at V and 8 bases at J; junction bases unmatched: 4. Germline V gene lookup returns CDR1 SGHNT and CDR2 YENEEA. TCRdb reanalysed the 5' RACE reads using MiXCR and keeps one entry per CDR3 protein. The profile covers 450,000 or so distinct CDR3 sequences, with approximately 15% appearing a single time and around 0.52% taken by the ten largest. These data are also associated with another study on yellow fever vaccine responses in identical twins.

This rearrangement joins TRBV11-3 to TRBJ2-3, with 7 bases identical to TRBD1. The receptor was isolated from a woman aged 18-30 years in good health. The sequenced sample consisted of CD4+ T cells sorted from blood. The CDR3 region has the DNA TGTGCCAGCAGCTTAAGGGGGCAGGGTACGCAGTATTTT. Its translation is CASSLRGQGTQYF.